Following are 13 T cell receptor beta chains from one sample sequenced in a study of radiotherapy plus CTLA-4 blockade in lung cancer. TCRdb's table, derived via immunoSEQ multiplex PCR, lists solely in-frame clones and lacks some. The data contain some 110,000 clones, 80% to 90% of them singletons. The sample in question was peripheral blood, obtained from a patient treated with radiotherapy plus ipilimumab. Receptor source: a human donor with non-small cell lung cancer that progressed on radiotherapy plus ipilimumab.

On this clone: Compared with germline, one end of the junction differs, possibly owing to a read error. The chain combines TRBV13 with TRBJ2-1, with D perhaps matching TRBD1 or TRBD2 (6 bases each). This CDR3 comprises 12 residues. CDR1 and CDR2 from the germline V gene are PRHDT and FYEKMQ (reference sequence). The CDR3 region has the DNA TGTGCCAGCAGCATAGGGGGGAATGAGCAGTTCTTC. The encoded protein is CASSIGGNEQFF.

As for this clone: One junction end does not reproduce the germline sequence, and a read error may be involved. The chain employs TRBV7-8 and TRBJ2-5; 8 bases match TRBD2. CDR3 size: 14 residues. Germline V CDR1 and CDR2: SGHVS, FQNEAQ. The CDR3 DNA sequence: TGTGCCAGCAGCTTAGAAGCGGGAGTGGGGTCCCCGGACTTC. Residues: CASSLEAGVGSPDF. The entire variable domain, with the rest obtained from reference TRBV7-8 and TRBJ2-5, is as follows: GAGVSQSPRYKVAKRGQDVALRCDPISGHVSLFWYQQALGQGPEFLTYFQNEAQLDKSGLPSDRFFAERPEGSVSTLKIQRTQQEDSAVYLCASSLEAGVGSPDFGPGTRLLVL.

CDR3 DNA: TGCGCCAGCAGTGGAGGGCCTGGACAGGGGGCCACAGATACGCAGTATTTT. The encoded protein is CASSGGPGQGATDTQYF. The rearrangement links TRBV10-1 to TRBJ2-3, with 11 bases that match TRBD1. This CDR3 has 17 amino acids. Losses at the gene ends were 4 bases for V and 2 bases for J; bases not matched to a gene: 8. Germline V CDR1 and CDR2: WNHNN, SYGVQD (reference sequence).

The gene calls are TRBV10-3 and TRBJ1-1; D might be TRBD1 (6 bases). CDR3 length: 14 amino acids. Trimming removed 4 bases at V and 4 bases at J, with 13 bases between. Per germline, CDR1 ENHRY and CDR2 SYGVKD. CDR3 protein: CAISGGGASTEAFF. Here the CDR3 DNA reads TGTGCCATCAGTGGAGGGGGGGCGAGCACTGAAGCTTTCTTT.

This clone appeared once. The chain joins TRBV6-1 to TRBJ2-2; no reliable D call. Between the trimmed V and J ends, which lost 4 bases and 3 bases, there was a span of 6 bases. This CDR3 is built from 13 residues. CDR1 and CDR2 from the germline V gene are MNHNS and SASEGT. In DNA, the CDR3 is TGTGCCAGCAGTGCGTGGGACACCGGGGAGCTGTTTTTT. Its translation is CASSAWDTGELFF.

This clone was counted once. The chain joins TRBV5-4 to TRBJ1-1; D remains unclear. Trimming removed 4 bases at V and 5 bases at J, with 15 bases between. Germline V gene sequence: CDR1 SGHNT, CDR2 YYREEE (reference sequence). The CDR3 is 14 residues long. CDR3 residues: CASSADQGGTEAFF. In DNA, the CDR3 is TGTGCCAGCAGCGCAGATCAAGGAGGGACTGAAGCTTTCTTT.

This chain uses TRBV29-1 with TRBJ2-7; no firm D call. CDR3 length: 13 amino acids. V was cut by 3 bases and J by 1 base, with 10 bases left in between. Per germline, CDR1 SQVTM and CDR2 ANQGSEA. The CDR3 loop is CSVEKGTSYEQYF. CDR3 in DNA: TGCAGCGTTGAGAAGGGAACATCCTACGAGCAGTACTTC.

The V and J genes are TRBV5-4 and TRBJ1-1, with a possible D match to TRBD1 (5 bases). Germline V gene sequence: CDR1 SGHNT, CDR2 YYREEE (reference sequence). The CDR3 covers 14 residues. V dropped 4 bases and J dropped 0 bases, with 10 bases sitting between them. The chain's CDR3 is CASSRGQVNTEAFF. Written as DNA, the CDR3 is TGTGCCAGCAGCCGGGGCCAGGTGAACACTGAAGCTTTCTTT.

This rearrangement joins TRBV5-1 to TRBJ2-7; D unresolved. The germline gives CDR1 SGHRS, CDR2 YFSETQ. The CDR3 is made up of 14 amino acids. Trimming stripped 0 bases from V and 3 bases from J, with 10 bases between. The CDR3 region is CASSLVGGNYEQYF. For the CDR3, the DNA is TGCGCCAGCAGCTTGGTCGGCGGAAACTACGAGCAGTACTTC.

The chain recombines TRBV9 with TRBJ2-7; D might be TRBD1 or TRBD2, each matching 5 bases. V lost 0 bases, J lost 6 bases, and 10 bases lay in between. Germline V gene data show CDR1 as SGDLS and CDR2 as YYNGEE. The CDR3 contains 13 residues. The CDR3 protein is CASSVAPRGEQYF. The CDR3 region has the DNA TGTGCCAGCAGCGTAGCTCCGAGGGGCGAGCAGTACTTC.

This clone was seen a single time. V gene TRBV4-2 combines with J gene TRBJ2-1; D remains unclear. Germline CDR1 reads LGHNA; CDR2 reads YNFKEQ. This CDR3 comprises 13 residues. The V and J ends lost 1 base and 3 bases respectively, with 4 bases between them. CDR3 residues: CASSQVNYNEQFF. The CDR3 DNA sequence: TGTGCCAGCAGCCAAGTCAACTACAATGAGCAGTTCTTC.

The chain uses TRBV19 and TRBJ1-3; TRBD1 matches 7 bases. Germline CDR1 LNHDA, CDR2 SQIVND (reference sequence). The V segment lost 5 bases and the J segment 1 base; nucleotides outside the gene matches: 5. The CDR3 covers 15 residues. The CDR3 region has the DNA TGTGCCAGTAGTCCTACACAGGGGTCTGGAAACACCATATATTTT. As protein: CASSPTQGSGNTIYF.

The chain couples TRBV5-5 to TRBJ2-1, with a weak D call TRBD1 (6 bases). This CDR3 is built from 14 residues. Germline CDR1 and CDR2: SGHKS and YYEKEE (reference sequence). V shed 0 bases and J shed 9 bases, with 13 bases lying between them. The CDR3 reads CASSLGGRGGEQFF. The CDR3 bases are TGTGCCAGCAGCTTGGGTGGCCGAGGGGGTGAGCAGTTCTTC.